Listed below are T cell receptor beta chains from one sample, sequenced in a study of T cell responses to AZD1222 COVID-19 vaccine. The data were produced by immunoSEQ multiplex PCR, yet TCRdb's version contains in-frame clones alone and is incomplete. The sample lists about 140,000 clones; approximately 90% were seen once. The source material was peripheral blood, sampled on day 0 of AZD1222 vaccination. These receptors were collected from an adult in good health. The CDR3 runs from the conserved cysteine through the conserved F or W. A D gene is named only where the DNA matches it firmly. Clone size is stated in some rows and not others, as once, few, many or a class when expanded.

j_gene | v_gene | abundance | d_gene | CDR3aa | CDR3nt
TRBJ2-1 | TRBV30 | . | . | CAWSLGHNNEQFF | TGTGCCTGGAGTCTTGGACACAACAATGAGCAGTTCTTC
TRBJ2-7 | TRBV3-1/TRBV3-2 | . | . | CASSHPPGGITYEQYF | TGTGCCAGCAGCCATCCGCCGGGCGGTATTACCTACGAGCAGTACTTC
TRBJ1-1 | TRBV19 | . | . | CASSTHQGGTEAFF | TGTGCCAGTAGTACGCACCAAGGGGGCACTGAAGCTTTCTTT
TRBJ2-2 | TRBV5-6 | . | . | CASSLGTQLNTGELFF | TGTGCCAGCAGCCTCGGGACCCAGTTAAACACCGGGGAGCTGTTTTTT
TRBJ1-1 | TRBV21-1 | . | . | CASSKKMTGGTEAFF | TGTGCCAGCAGCAAAAAGATGACAGGAGGGACTGAAGCTTTCTTT
TRBJ2-1 | TRBV2 | . | . | CASSAKYEQFF | TGTGCCAGCAGCGCAAAATATGAGCAGTTCTTC
TRBJ1-2 | TRBV3-1/TRBV3-2 | . | . | CASRQQGGGYTF | TGTGCCAGCAGACAACAGGGAGGAGGCTACACCTTC
TRBJ2-1 | TRBV15 | . | . | CATSRDRGSYNEQFF | TGTGCCACCAGCAGAGATCGGGGCTCCTACAATGAGCAGTTCTTC
TRBJ1-2 | TRBV6-5 | once | . | CASSYRVDYGYTF | TGTGCCAGCAGTTACCGGGTTGACTATGGCTACACCTTC
TRBJ1-1 | TRBV6-5 | . | . | CASSLQGIEAFF | TGTGCCAGCAGTCTACAGGGAATTGAAGCTTTCTTT
TRBJ1-2 | TRBV5-8 | . | . | CASSLAHGYTF | TGTGCCAGCAGCTTGGCGCATGGCTACACCTTC
TRBJ2-7 | TRBV3-1/TRBV3-2 | . | . | CASSTLQLTNYEQYF | TGTGCCAGCAGCACCCTCCAGTTGACCAATTACGAGCAGTACTTC
TRBJ2-1 | TRBV7-3 | . | . | CASSLGGATPSNEQFF | TGTGCCAGCAGCTTAGGGGGCGCCACACCCTCAAATGAGCAGTTCTTC
TRBJ2-7 | TRBV25-1 | . | TRBD1 | CASTPGQGAYEQYF | TGTGCCAGCACCCCTGGACAGGGAGCCTACGAGCAGTACTTC
TRBJ2-2 | TRBV19 | . | TRBD1 | CASRKGARTGELFF | TGTGCCAGTAGGAAGGGGGCTAGGACCGGGGAGCTGTTTTTT
TRBJ2-5 | TRBV24-1 | . | . | CATSDNRGIQETQYF | TGTGCCACCAGTGATAACCGGGGGATACAAGAGACCCAGTACTTC
TRBJ1-2 | TRBV7-9 | . | . | CASSPQAANYGYTF | TGTGCCAGCAGCCCCCAAGCAGCCAACTATGGCTACACCTTC